Included here is one TCR beta chain sequence, with context. As yet, its antigen is unknown. Generated by immunoSEQ multiplex PCR, the TCRdb table keeps only in-frame clones and is missing some. Altogether under 140,000 clones are present, around nine tenths being singletons, with the ten largest covering 0.27%. V gave up 4 bases and J gave up 2 bases, with 18 bases separating them. Germline CDR1 and CDR2: MNHNY and SVGAGI (reference sequence). The CDR3 sequence is 16 residues long. This record comes from a study of OX40 agonist ivuxolimab in advanced cancers. Study at large: A history of anti-PD-1, anti-PD-L1 or anti-CTLA-4 therapy was acceptable, and over 30% had some.

Study-level points and caveats: Nonresponders included some who also had low normalized T-cell clonal expansion.

This receptor was taken from an adult with an advanced solid tumor such as melanoma, head and neck, liver or kidney cancer. The chain links TRBV6-6 to TRBJ2-7, with unresolved D. The sequenced sample was CD4+ or CD8+ T cells sorted from blood, obtained in a trial of the OX40 agonist ivuxolimab. The CDR3 spells CASSSRDPISPYEQYF. Written as DNA, the CDR3 is TGTGCCAGCAGTTCCCGAGACCCAATATCTCCCTACGAGCAGTACTTC.